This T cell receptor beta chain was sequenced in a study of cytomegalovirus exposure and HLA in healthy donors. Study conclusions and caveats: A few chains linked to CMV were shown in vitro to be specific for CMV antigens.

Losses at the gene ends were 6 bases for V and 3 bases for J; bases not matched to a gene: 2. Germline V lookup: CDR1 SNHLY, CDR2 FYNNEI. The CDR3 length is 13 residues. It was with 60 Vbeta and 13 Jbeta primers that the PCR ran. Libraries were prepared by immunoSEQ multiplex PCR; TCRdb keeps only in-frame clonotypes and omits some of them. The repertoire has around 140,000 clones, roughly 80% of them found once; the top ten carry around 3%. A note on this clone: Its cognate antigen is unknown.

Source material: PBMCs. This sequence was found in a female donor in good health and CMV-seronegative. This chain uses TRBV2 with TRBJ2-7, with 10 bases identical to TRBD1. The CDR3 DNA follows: TGTGCCAGCAGGCGGACAGGGGGCTACGAGCAGTACTTC. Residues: CASRRTGGYEQYF.